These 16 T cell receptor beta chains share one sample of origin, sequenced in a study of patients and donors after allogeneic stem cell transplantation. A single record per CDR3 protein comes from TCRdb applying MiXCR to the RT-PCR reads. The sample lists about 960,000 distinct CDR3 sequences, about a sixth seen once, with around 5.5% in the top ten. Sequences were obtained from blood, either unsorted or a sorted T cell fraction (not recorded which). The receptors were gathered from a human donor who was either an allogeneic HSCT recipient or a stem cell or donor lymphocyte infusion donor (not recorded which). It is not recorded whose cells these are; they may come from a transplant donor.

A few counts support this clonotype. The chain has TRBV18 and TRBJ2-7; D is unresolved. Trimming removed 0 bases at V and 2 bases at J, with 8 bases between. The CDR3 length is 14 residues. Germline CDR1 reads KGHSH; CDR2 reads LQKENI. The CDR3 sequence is CASSPPGLPYEQYF. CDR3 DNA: TGTGCCAGCTCACCACCGGGGTTGCCCTACGAGCAGTACTTC.

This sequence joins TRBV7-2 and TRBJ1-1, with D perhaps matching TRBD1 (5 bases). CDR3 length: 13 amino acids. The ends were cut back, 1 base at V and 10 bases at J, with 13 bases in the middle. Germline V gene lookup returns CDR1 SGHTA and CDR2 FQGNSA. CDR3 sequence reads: CASSLVGGIGAFF. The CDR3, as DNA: TGTGCCAGCAGCTTAGTGGGGGGGATAGGAGCTTTCTTT.

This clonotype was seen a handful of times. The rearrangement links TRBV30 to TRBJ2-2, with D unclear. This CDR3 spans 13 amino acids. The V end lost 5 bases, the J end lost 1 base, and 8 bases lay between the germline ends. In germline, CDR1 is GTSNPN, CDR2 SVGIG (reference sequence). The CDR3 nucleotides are TGTGCCTGGGGAAGAGGGAACACCGGGGAGCTGTTTTTT. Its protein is CAWGRGNTGELFF.

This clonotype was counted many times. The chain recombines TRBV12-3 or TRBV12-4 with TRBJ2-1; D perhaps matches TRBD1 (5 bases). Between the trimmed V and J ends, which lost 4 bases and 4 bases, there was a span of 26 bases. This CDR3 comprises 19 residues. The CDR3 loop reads CASSSAVTVHGATYNEQFF. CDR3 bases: TGTGCCAGCAGTTCCGCGGTGACTGTTCATGGGGCCACTTACAATGAGCAGTTCTTC.

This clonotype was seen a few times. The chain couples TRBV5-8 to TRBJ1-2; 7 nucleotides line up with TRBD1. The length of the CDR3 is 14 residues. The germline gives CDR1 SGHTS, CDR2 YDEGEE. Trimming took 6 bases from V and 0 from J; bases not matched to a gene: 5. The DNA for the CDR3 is TGTGCCAGCATCCTACAGGGGACTAACTATGGCTACACCTTC. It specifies CASILQGTNYGYTF.

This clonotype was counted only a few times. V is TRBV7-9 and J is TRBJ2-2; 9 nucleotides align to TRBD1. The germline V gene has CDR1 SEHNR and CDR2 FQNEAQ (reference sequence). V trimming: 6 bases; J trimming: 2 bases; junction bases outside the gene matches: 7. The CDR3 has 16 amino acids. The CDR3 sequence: CASSPNRGRNTGELFF. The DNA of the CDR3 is TGTGCCAGCAGTCCAAACAGGGGGCGAAACACCGGGGAGCTGTTTTTT.

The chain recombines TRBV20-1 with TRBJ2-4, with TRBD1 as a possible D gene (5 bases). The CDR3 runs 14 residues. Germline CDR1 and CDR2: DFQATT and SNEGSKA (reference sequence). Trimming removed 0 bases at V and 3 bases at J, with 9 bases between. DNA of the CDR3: TGCAGTGCTAGAGATTTACAGGTCAAAAACATTCAGTACTTC. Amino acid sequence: CSARDLQVKNIQYF.

CDR3 nucleotide sequence: TGTGCCCTGTCCCCGAAGGATGAGCAGTTCTTC. It encodes CALSPKDEQFF. The gene calls are TRBV7-9 and TRBJ2-1, with D unresolved. The germline V gene encodes CDR1 SEHNR and CDR2 FQNEAQ (reference sequence). Trimming pared 11 bases from V and 8 bases from J, leaving 13 bases between. This CDR3 contains 11 residues.

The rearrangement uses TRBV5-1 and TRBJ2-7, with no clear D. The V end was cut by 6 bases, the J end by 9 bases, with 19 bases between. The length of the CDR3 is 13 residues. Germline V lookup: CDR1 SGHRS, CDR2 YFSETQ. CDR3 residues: CASKWTDGDGQYF. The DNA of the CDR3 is TGCGCCAGCAAATGGACGGATGGGGATGGGCAGTACTTC.

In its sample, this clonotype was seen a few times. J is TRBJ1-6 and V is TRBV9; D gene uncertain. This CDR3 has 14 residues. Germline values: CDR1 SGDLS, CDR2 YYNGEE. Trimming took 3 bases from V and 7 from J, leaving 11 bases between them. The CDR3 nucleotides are TGTGCCAGCAGCGCGACTAAGGGAAATTCACCCCTCCACTTT. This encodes CASSATKGNSPLHF.

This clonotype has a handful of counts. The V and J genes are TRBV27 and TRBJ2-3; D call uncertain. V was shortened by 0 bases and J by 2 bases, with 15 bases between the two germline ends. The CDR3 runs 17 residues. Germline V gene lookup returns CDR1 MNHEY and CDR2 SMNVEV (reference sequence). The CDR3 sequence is CASSLSGHQASTDTQYF. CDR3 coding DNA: TGTGCCAGCAGTTTATCGGGCCATCAAGCGTCCACAGATACGCAGTATTTT.

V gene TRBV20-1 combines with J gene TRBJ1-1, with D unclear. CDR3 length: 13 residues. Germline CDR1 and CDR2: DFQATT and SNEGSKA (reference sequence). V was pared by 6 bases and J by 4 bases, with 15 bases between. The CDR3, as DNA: TGCAGTGCGCATGGTGGGCGGAGCACTGAAGCTTTCTTT. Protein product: CSAHGGRSTEAFF.

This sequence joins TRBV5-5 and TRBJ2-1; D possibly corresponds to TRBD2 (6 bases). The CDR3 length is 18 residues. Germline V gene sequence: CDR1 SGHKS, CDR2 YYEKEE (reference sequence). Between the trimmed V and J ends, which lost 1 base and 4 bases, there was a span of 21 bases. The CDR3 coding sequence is TGTGCCAGCAGCTTGATGGAAGCGACTAGTTTGTGGTACAATGAGCAGTTCTTC. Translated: CASSLMEATSLWYNEQFF.

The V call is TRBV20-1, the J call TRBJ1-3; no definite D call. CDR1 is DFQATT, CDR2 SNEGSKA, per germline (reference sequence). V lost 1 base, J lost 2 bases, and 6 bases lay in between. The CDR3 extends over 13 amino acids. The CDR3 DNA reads TGCAGTGCTAGAGCTGGGGCTGGAAACACCATATATTTT. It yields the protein CSARAGAGNTIYF.

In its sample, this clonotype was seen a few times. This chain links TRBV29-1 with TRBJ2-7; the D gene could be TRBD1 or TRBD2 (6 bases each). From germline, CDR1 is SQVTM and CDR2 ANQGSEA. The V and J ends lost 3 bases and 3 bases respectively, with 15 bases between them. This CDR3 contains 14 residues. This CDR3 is CSVEARGGVYEQYF. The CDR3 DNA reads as TGCAGCGTTGAGGCCAGGGGAGGTGTCTACGAGCAGTACTTC.

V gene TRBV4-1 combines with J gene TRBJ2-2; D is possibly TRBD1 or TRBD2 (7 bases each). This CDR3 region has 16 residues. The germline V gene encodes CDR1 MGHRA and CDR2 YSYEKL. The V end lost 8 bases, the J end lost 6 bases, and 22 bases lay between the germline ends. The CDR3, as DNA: TGCGCCAGCGCCGGGGAGGGGGCGAAGTTGTCCGGGGAGCTGTTTTTT. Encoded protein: CASAGEGAKLSGELFF.